This T cell receptor beta chain was observed in a study of cytomegalovirus exposure and HLA in healthy donors. The PCR made use of 60 Vbeta and 13 Jbeta primers. Produced via immunoSEQ multiplex PCR; TCRdb's table is partial and in-frame only. The data contain about 110,000 clones, approximately 80% of them seen just once; the ten biggest clones take up less than 2%. J lost 2 bases, V lost 1 base, and 4 bases had no gene match. The CDR3 loop spans 16 amino acids. Germline V gives CDR1 MGHDK, CDR2 SYGVNS. Points from the study as a whole: It has been reported that TCR beta sequences accurately predicted the HLA-A and HLA-B alleles of most subjects. Owing to their indistinguishability, certain V segments, notably TRBV6-2 and TRBV6-3, were excluded. The authors later linked a missense DCLRE1C variant to TCR beta V- and J-gene trimming. No immune exposure information besides CMV serostatus was available.

A remark on this clone: Its antigen is unidentified.

The sequencing input was PBMCs. The V gene is TRBV25-1, the J gene TRBJ2-5, with 10 bases aligning to TRBD2. This clonotype originated in a man aged 50-60 years in good health and CMV-seronegative. CDR3 loop: CASSELLAGRQETQYF. The CDR3 region has the DNA TGTGCCAGCAGTGAATTACTAGCGGGGAGGCAAGAGACCCAGTACTTC.